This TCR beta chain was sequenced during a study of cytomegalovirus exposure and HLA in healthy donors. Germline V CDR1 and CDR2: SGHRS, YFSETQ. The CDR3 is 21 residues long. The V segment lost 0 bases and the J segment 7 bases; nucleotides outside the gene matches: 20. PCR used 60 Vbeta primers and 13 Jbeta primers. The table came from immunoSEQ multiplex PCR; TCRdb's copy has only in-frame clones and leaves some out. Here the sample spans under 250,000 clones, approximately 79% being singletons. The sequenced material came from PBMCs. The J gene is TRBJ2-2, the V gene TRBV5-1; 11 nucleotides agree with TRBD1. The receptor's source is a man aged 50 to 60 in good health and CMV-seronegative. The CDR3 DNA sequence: TGCGCCAGCAGCTTGGTCACTAACCCGAATTTACCGGGACAGGGGGTCGGGGAGCTGTTTTTT. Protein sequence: CASSLVTNPNLPGQGVGELFF.